The 15 T cell receptor beta chains presented below share a single source sample, sequenced in a study of shared clonotypes between healthy human individuals (dated by TCRdb to 2020 to 2022). The protocol used for the library was the immunoSEQ multiplex PCR assay. Not all clones reach the TCRdb copy of this immuneACCESS table, which keeps in-frame sequences only. Checked studies attribute under half of the gap to unresolved V genes and leave the rest unexplained. The sample table records some 1.1 million clones; around 77% of these occur just once. About 0.89% of the sample rests with the top ten. Sequencing was performed on memory CD4+ T cells from PBMCs. The cell subset or site label corresponds to: CD45RA-negative fraction. These receptors were obtained from a man between 18 and 35 years old in good health. Some clones in this sample may be carry-over from other donors' samples.

The chain links TRBV20-1 to TRBJ1-1; D is possibly TRBD1 (5 bases). This CDR3 contains 11 residues. Germline lookup yields CDR1 DFQATT and CDR2 SNEGSKA (reference sequence). The V end was cut by 7 bases, the J end by 4 bases, with 10 bases between. The CDR3 DNA follows: TGCAGTGGTGGGGGGAGCACTGAAGCTTTCTTT. Translated: CSGGGSTEAFF.

This clone has only a few counts. The CDR3 loop is CSSLRRGGLTEQFF. CDR3 DNA: TGCAGCTCCCTCCGGCGGGGGGGCTTAACTGAGCAGTTCTTC. The gene calls are TRBV29-1 and TRBJ2-1; 9 bases align to TRBD2. V was pared by 8 bases and J by 9 bases, with 14 bases of the junction left unmatched. Per germline, CDR1 SQVTM and CDR2 ANQGSEA. The CDR3 is 14 residues long.

DNA for the CDR3: TGCGCCAGCAGCTTGACTCCGGCTAACTATGGCTACACCTTC. It translates to CASSLTPANYGYTF. This chain joins TRBV5-1 and TRBJ1-2, with D uncertain. From germline, CDR1 is SGHRS and CDR2 YFSETQ. This CDR3 has 14 amino acids. V was clipped by 1 base and J by 0 bases, with 7 bases between them.

The V and J genes are TRBV5-4 and TRBJ2-2; 8 nucleotides line up with TRBD1. The CDR3 sequence is 17 residues long. Germline V CDR1 and CDR2: SGHNT, YYREEE (reference sequence). The J segment lost 6 bases and the V segment lost 3 bases, leaving 13 bases of the junction unmatched. CDR3 residues: CASSSVSRQGSAGELFF. The DNA for the CDR3 is TGTGCCAGCAGCTCAGTATCCAGACAGGGGTCGGCCGGGGAGCTGTTTTTT.

The chain carries TRBV5-1 and TRBJ2-5; D could derive from TRBD1 or TRBD2 (6 bases each). Per germline, CDR1 SGHRS and CDR2 YFSETQ. CDR3 length: 15 residues. Between the trimmed V and J ends, which lost 2 bases and 4 bases, there was a span of 15 bases. This chain's CDR3 is CASSFLPRGGETQYF. The CDR3 DNA sequence: TGCGCCAGCAGCTTTTTACCCAGGGGAGGAGAGACCCAGTACTTC.

The rearrangement uses TRBV14 and TRBJ2-7; tentatively, D is TRBD1 (6 bases). Looked up from germline, CDR1 is SGHDN and CDR2 is FVKESK. The V end lost 1 base, the J end lost 2 bases, and 12 bases lay between the germline ends. The CDR3 runs to 15 residues. CDR3 sequence reads: CASSQGTVPTYEQYF. The CDR3 DNA sequence: TGTGCCAGCAGCCAAGGGACAGTTCCCACCTACGAGCAGTACTTC.

The genes are TRBV6-6 and TRBJ1-1, with D unresolved. Germline-derived CDR1 and CDR2 are MNHNY and SVGAGI (reference sequence). The CDR3 contains 12 residues. Trimming took off 0 bases at V and 7 bases at J, with 6 bases between the two ends. The CDR3 DNA is TGTGCCAGCAGTTACTCGAACCGTGAAGCTTTCTTT. The encoded protein is CASSYSNREAFF.

CDR3 nucleotides: TGCAGCGTTGGCGGGACAACCCAAGAGACCCAGTACTTC. Amino acid sequence: CSVGGTTQETQYF. The V and J genes are TRBV29-1 and TRBJ2-5; either TRBD1 or TRBD2 may fit D (6 bases each). This CDR3 has 13 residues. Looked up from germline, CDR1 is SQVTM and CDR2 is ANQGSEA. Trimming shortened V by 4 bases and J by 1 base, and 10 bases separated the two germline ends.

For this clone: Germline is not matched at one junction end, which may reflect a read error. The chain couples TRBV6-1 to TRBJ1-1; 7 bases match TRBD1. The CDR3 consists of 15 residues. CDR1 MNHNS and CDR2 SASEGT come from the germline V gene. The DNA of the CDR3 is TGTGCCATCAGTCTATCGGGACAGAAGAACACTGAAGCTTTCTTT. Translation: CAISLSGQKNTEAFF.

V and J are TRBV6-5 and TRBJ1-6, with 7 bases aligning to TRBD1. Germline V gene sequence: CDR1 MNHEY, CDR2 SVGAGI. After removal of 7 bases from V and 7 bases from J, the junction contained 7 bases not matched to a gene. The CDR3 runs to 14 residues. The chain's CDR3 is CASTPGQTNSPLHF. CDR3 bases: TGTGCCAGCACCCCGGGACAGACAAATTCACCCCTCCACTTT.

This clone came up a few times. The CDR3 bases are TGTGCCAGCAGTGAACCAGGGGGCCTTAACTATGGCTACACCTTC. Translated, it gives CASSEPGGLNYGYTF. The V call is TRBV25-1, the J call TRBJ1-2; 8 positions match TRBD1. This CDR3 has 15 residues. The junction had 3 bases not matched to a gene; V was cut back by 2 bases and J by 1 base. Germline loops: CDR1 MGHDK, CDR2 SYGVNS.

This clone was observed many times. The V and J genes are TRBV6-6 and TRBJ1-3; D gene uncertain. Germline V CDR1 and CDR2: MNHNY, SVGAGI (reference sequence). V was pared by 8 bases and J by 0 bases, with 14 bases between. The CDR3 contains 15 residues. CDR3 region: CASSRVFSSGNTIYF. DNA of the CDR3: TGTGCCAGCTCCCGGGTATTTTCCTCTGGAAACACCATATATTTT.

In this sample, this clone turned up a few times. V and J are TRBV15 and TRBJ2-2; 8 nucleotides line up with TRBD1. Germline V gene data show CDR1 as LNHNV and CDR2 as YYDKDF (reference sequence). V was clipped by 7 bases and J by 5 bases; unmatched bases: 6. The CDR3 runs to 14 residues. The CDR3 nucleotides are TGTGCCACCAACCTTAACAGGGGGACCGGGGAGCTGTTTTTT. Protein: CATNLNRGTGELFF.

V and J are TRBV18 and TRBJ1-2, with 9 bases matching TRBD1. The CDR3 contains 15 residues. Germline CDR1 KGHSH, CDR2 LQKENI. With V trimmed by 4 bases and J by 8 bases, 11 bases remained unmatched. For the CDR3, the DNA is TGTGCCAGCTCACTACAGGGGGCGAAAGGTTTCGGCTACACCTTC. Protein sequence: CASSLQGAKGFGYTF.

CDR3 loop: CASSSYTQETQYF. The DNA for the CDR3 is TGTGCCAGCAGCTCCTATACCCAAGAGACCCAGTACTTC. J is TRBJ2-5 and V is TRBV7-2; no reliable D call. Germline V gene sequence: CDR1 SGHTA, CDR2 FQGNSA. Deletions cut 4 bases from V and 1 base from J, with 7 bases between. The CDR3 consists of 13 residues.